What follows is one T cell receptor (beta chain) and its context. Antigen: not known. Method: immunoSEQ multiplex PCR; TCRdb's copy keeps in-frame clones and lacks some. The table includes 100,000 to 130,000 clones, around 90% detected once. This entry comes from a study of T cell responses to AZD1222 COVID-19 vaccine. Whole-study findings and limits: After the peak T cell response, and only then, were repertoires sampled. Unmutated variant regions are reportedly targeted by nearly half of spike-specific TCRs.

Germline assignment: CDR1 SNHLY and CDR2 FYNNEI. The CDR3 contains 15 residues. J lost 7 bases, V lost 6 bases, and 7 bases had no gene match. The receptor was isolated from an adult in good health. The rearrangement joins TRBV2 to TRBJ2-1; 12 bases map to TRBD2. Sequencing was performed on peripheral blood, taken on day 0 of AZD1222 vaccination. The DNA of the CDR3 is TGTGCCAGCAGGGACCTAGCGGGGGGGCGAAATGAGCAGTTCTTC. Residues: CASRDLAGGRNEQFF.